These 2 T cell receptor beta chains share one sample of origin, sequenced in a study of T-cell memory formation after mild COVID-19. TCRdb recomputed calls from the 5' RACE reads with MiXCR, one row per CDR3 protein. The repertoire includes roughly 130,000 distinct CDR3 sequences, roughly 15% of them detected once, and roughly 13% sits in the top ten. Sample: PBMCs or a T cell subset sorted from them (not recorded which). The receptors derive from an adult woman who had mild COVID-19 (a few samples of this study predate the infection). Cell type and time point are not known.

The chain uses TRBV6-5 and TRBJ2-7; D remains ambiguous. Per the germline V gene, CDR1 is MNHEY and CDR2 is SVGAGI. The CDR3 has 15 amino acids. The V and J ends lost 0 bases and 2 bases respectively, with 11 bases between them. The CDR3 DNA follows: TGTGCCAGCAGTTACTCTTCCACCGTGGCCTACGAGCAGTACTTC. Residues: CASSYSSTVAYEQYF.

The V call is TRBV7-2, the J call TRBJ2-7, with D perhaps matching TRBD1 (6 bases). The V and J ends lost 1 base and 3 bases respectively, with 10 bases between them. CDR3 size: 14 residues. CDR1 and CDR2 (germline): SGHTA, FQGNSA. Here the CDR3 DNA reads TGTGCCAGCAGCTTAGGGGTACAGGGCTACGAGCAGTACTTC. It translates to CASSLGVQGYEQYF.